Here is one TCR beta chain with its context. Its antigen is currently not known. One base away there is no much larger clone; base qualities are not given. CDR1 and CDR2 (SGHDT, YYEEEE) derive from the germline V gene. The CDR3 runs 14 amino acids, cysteine and phenylalanine included. The read is trimmed to its CDR3 DNA, 42 bases read in frame from base 1. V sheds 4 bases and J sheds 8 bases, leaving 15 bases between their ends. This record belongs to a study of graft-versus-host responses after intestinal transplantation (dated by TCRdb to about 2021). Broadly, across the study: Multivisceral, liver-intestinal, or isolated intestinal transplants were received by the recipients. All recipients received anti-thymocyte globulin induction followed by maintenance tacrolimus and steroids for 3 to 4 years. After intestinal transplantation, graft-versus-host and host-versus-graft alloreactive T cell clones were followed in the graft, circulation and bone marrow using bulk TCR-beta CDR3 sequencing. To identify alloreactive clones, pre-transplant mixed lymphocyte reaction products were sequenced and compared with unstimulated pre-transplant donor and recipient T cells. The cohort enrolled about two dozen intestinal transplant recipients including one retransplant, and a few patients lacking pretransplant specimens were excluded. A peak of at least 4% donor T cells among recipient peripheral blood mononuclear cells was the definition used for donor T cell macrochimerism. Instead of going to the commercial service, samples from a few later patients were sequenced in-house on an Illumina MiSeq and processed with MiXCR. Results and caveats for the whole study, not just this receptor: The relatively low number and heterogeneity of intestinal transplant patients limited the conclusions. GvH clones turned up in recipient bone marrow, with some appearing earlier in ileal mucosa or blood, a pattern consistent with an intestinal mucosal origin. High GvH to HvG T cell clonal ratios were observed in the allografts of patients with donor T cell macrochimerism. Peak levels of circulating GvH clones were associated with declines in HvG clones early after transplant.

The library was produced with the immunoSEQ multiplex PCR assay. Adaptive Biotechnologies carried out high-throughput TCR-beta CDR3 sequencing of genomic DNA for most patients. The authors' analysis ran thus. TCR sequencing data were retrieved from Adaptive's ImmunoSEQ software for about 17 patients, whereas three other patients were processed with MiXCR and VDJtools. CDR3 nucleotide sequences shared between donor and recipient were removed because the origin of such sequences could not be assigned. Alloreactive clones required at least 2-fold expansion over unstimulated cells and minimum CFSE-low frequency of 0.002% (template counts) or 0.001% (read counts). Clones detected in sequenced pre-transplant spleen, lymph node, or MLR CFSE-low populations of the donor or recipient were defined as mappable. Cumulative frequency of alloreactive clones was calculated as a percentage of all sequences weighted by copy number. The table was pulled from immuneACCESS by TCRdb, which kept in-frame rearrangements only. Such tables lose some clones; where checked, under half of the loss comes from unresolved V genes, and the rest has no known cause. From that table come the V and J calls and clone size; the DNA was used to work out D and trimming. For this sample there are about 38,000 clones; 75% to 90% appear just once. Roughly 3.4% of the sample belongs to the ten largest clones.

In the first month after transplant, blood samples were collected up to 4 times, and after that at least monthly when available. This clonotype originated in a human patient who received an intestinal transplant, so some T cells may come from the graft donor. Rearrangement joined TRBV5-6 to TRBJ1-4, with TRBD1 as a weak D call on 6 bases. This specimen was PBMCs, taken about 990 days after transplant. CDR3 protein: CASSTWGLREKLFF. The DNA sequence is given as TGTGCCAGCAGCACGTGGGGGCTCAGGGAAAAACTGTTTTTT.